Below, 15 T cell receptor beta chains from the same sample are listed, as sequenced in a study of cytomegalovirus exposure and HLA in healthy donors. The PCR employed 60 Vbeta primers together with 13 Jbeta primers. Profiling relied on immunoSEQ multiplex PCR, and the TCRdb table lists in-frame clones only, not all of them. Of 150,000 to 200,000 clones in the sample, about four fifths are singletons; the top ten hold 6%. Sequenced material: PBMCs. The source is a woman aged 25-40 years in good health and CMV-seropositive.

This clone was seen more than once but under ten times. The chain links TRBV7-9 to TRBJ1-2, with a weak D call TRBD1 (6 bases). Germline lookup yields CDR1 SEHNR and CDR2 FQNEAQ (reference sequence). The CDR3 has 14 amino acids. Trimming left V 5 bases short and J 4 bases short, with 14 bases between. CDR3 amino acids: CASSPRTEPYGYTF. In DNA, the CDR3 is TGTGCCAGCAGCCCACGGACAGAACCCTATGGCTACACCTTC.

The V call is TRBV9, the J call TRBJ2-1; D might be TRBD1 (5 bases). Germline values: CDR1 SGDLS, CDR2 YYNGEE. V was clipped by 1 base and J by 1 base, with 12 bases between them. The CDR3 has 16 amino acids. CDR3 sequence reads: CASSVQAGISYNEQFF. Here the CDR3 DNA reads TGTGCCAGCAGCGTACAAGCAGGGATTTCCTACAATGAGCAGTTCTTC.

The chain recombines TRBV7-9 with TRBJ2-3; 7 nucleotides line up with TRBD1. Germline CDR1 and CDR2: SEHNR and FQNEAQ (reference sequence). The ends lost 1 base at V and 1 base at J; junction bases unmatched: 5. CDR3 length: 16 residues. This CDR3 reads CASSLGRGQGTDTQYF. The CDR3 region has the DNA TGTGCCAGCAGCTTAGGTCGAGGACAGGGCACAGATACGCAGTATTTT.

The rearrangement links TRBV28 to TRBJ2-3; 9 bases are shared with TRBD2. CDR1 is MDHEN and CDR2 is SYDVKM in the germline V gene. With V trimmed by 5 bases and J by 2 bases, 2 bases remained unmatched. The CDR3 consists of 14 residues. The CDR3 sequence is CASSLAGTTDTQYF. In nucleotides, the CDR3 is TGTGCCAGCAGTCTAGCGGGAACCACAGATACGCAGTATTTT.

The chain carries TRBV6-1 and TRBJ2-3; TRBD2 might be the D (6 bases). The V gene's germline CDR1 is MNHNS and CDR2 SASEGT. This CDR3 region has 15 residues. With 10 bases removed from V and 2 bases from J, the gap between germline ends came to 19 bases. CDR3 residues: CANKLGGSFTDTQYF. CDR3 bases: TGTGCCAATAAATTGGGGGGAAGTTTCACAGATACGCAGTATTTT.

The V call is TRBV7-3, the J call TRBJ2-3; D gene unclear. V was pared by 5 bases and J by 2 bases, with 14 bases between. Germline CDR1 and CDR2: SGHTA and FQGTGA. This CDR3 comprises 15 residues. The CDR3 loop reads CASSPALGLTDTQYF. As DNA, the CDR3 is TGTGCCAGCAGCCCGGCGCTGGGCCTCACAGATACGCAGTATTTT. Together with reference TRBV7-3 and TRBJ2-3, the CDR3 gives the full variable domain: GAGVSQTPSNKVTEKGKYVELRCDPISGHTALYWYRQSLGQGPEFLIYFQGTGAADDSGLPNDRFFAVRPEGSVSTLKIQRTERGDSAVYLCASSPALGLTDTQYFGPGTRLTVL.

This clone has just one count. The J gene is TRBJ2-3, the V gene TRBV5-1; 8 bases align to TRBD2. The CDR3 has 15 residues. The germline V gene encodes CDR1 SGHRS and CDR2 YFSETQ. J was trimmed by 1 base and V by 4 bases; bases with no gene match: 5. CDR3: CASSPGLAGTDTQYF. The CDR3 nucleotides are TGCGCCAGCAGCCCTGGACTAGCTGGCACAGATACGCAGTATTTT. Full variable domain (remainder filled in from reference TRBV5-1 and TRBJ2-3): KAGVTQTPRYLIKTRGQQVTLSCSPISGHRSVSWYQQTPGQGLQFLFEYFSETQRNKGNFPGRFSGRQFSNSRSEMNVSTLELGDSALYLCASSPGLAGTDTQYFGPGTRLTVL.

CDR3 coding DNA: TGTGCCAGTAGTGCGGTCTCAGGGGAGACCCAGTACTTC. Amino acid sequence: CASSAVSGETQYF. V and J are TRBV19 and TRBJ2-5; D is perhaps TRBD1 (5 bases). Looked up from germline, CDR1 is LNHDA and CDR2 is SQIVND (reference sequence). The CDR3 runs 13 residues. The V and J ends lost 5 bases and 5 bases respectively, with 12 bases between them.

The rearrangement uses TRBV5-5 and TRBJ2-6; the D is unclear. The CDR3 loop spans 14 amino acids. Germline V gene sequence: CDR1 SGHKS, CDR2 YYEKEE (reference sequence). V dropped 4 bases and J dropped 1 base, with 6 bases sitting between them. CDR3 amino acids: CASSAPSGANVLTF. CDR3 coding DNA: TGTGCCAGCAGCGCGCCTTCTGGGGCCAACGTCCTGACTTTC.

The sample holds a few counts of this clone. The chain joins TRBV19 to TRBJ2-1; 9 bases are a match to TRBD2. Germline V gene data show CDR1 as LNHDA and CDR2 as SQIVND (reference sequence). CDR3 size: 13 residues. V shed 10 bases, J shed 4 bases, and the junction held 5 bases outside the gene matches. The CDR3 is CATSSGGYNEQFF. In nucleotides, the CDR3 is TGTGCCACCTCAAGCGGGGGGTACAATGAGCAGTTCTTC.

The chain uses TRBV6-5 and TRBJ2-5, with TRBD1 matching 9 bases. Unmatched junction bases numbered 4, after V lost 2 bases and J lost 9 bases. Germline values: CDR1 MNHEY, CDR2 SVGAGI. This CDR3 has 13 amino acids. CDR3: CASSYRDRVSQYF. DNA of the CDR3: TGTGCCAGCAGTTACCGGGACAGGGTCTCCCAGTACTTC.

V is TRBV7-9 and J is TRBJ1-2; 9 nucleotides match TRBD1. This CDR3 has 15 amino acids. V lost 8 bases and J lost 3; bases outside the gene matches: 10. Germline V lookup: CDR1 SEHNR, CDR2 FQNEAQ (reference sequence). Written as DNA, the CDR3 is TGTGCCAGCTGCTGGGGGGACAGGGCGGACTATGGCTACACCTTC. It specifies CASCWGDRADYGYTF.

The chain links TRBV19 to TRBJ2-3; TRBD2 agrees at 14 bases. The CDR3 extends over 17 amino acids. V shed 5 bases and J 6 bases; nucleotides not matched to a gene: 10. Germline V gene lookup returns CDR1 LNHDA and CDR2 SQIVND (reference sequence). The CDR3: CASSLKGLAGVSDTQYF. DNA of the CDR3: TGTGCCAGTAGTCTGAAGGGACTAGCGGGGGTATCGGATACGCAGTATTTT. The variable domain in full, with the rest retrieved from reference TRBV19 and TRBJ2-3, is DGGITQSPKYLFRKEGQNVTLSCEQNLNHDAMYWYRQDPGQGLRLIYYSQIVNDFQKGDIAEGYSVSREKKESFPLTVTSAQKNPTAFYLCASSLKGLAGVSDTQYFGPGTRLTVL.

This chain uses TRBV11-2 with TRBJ2-7, with a weak D call TRBD2 (7 bases). V lost 6 bases and J 0 bases, leaving 15 bases between the germline ends. Germline V lookup: CDR1 SGHAT, CDR2 FQNNGV. This CDR3 is 15 amino acids long. This CDR3 reads CASRGGLQLSYEQYF. The CDR3 nucleotides are TGTGCCAGCAGGGGGGGGCTACAGCTCTCCTACGAGCAGTACTTC.

The rearrangement joins TRBV18 to TRBJ2-2, with a tentative D call TRBD1 (5 bases). Germline V lookup: CDR1 KGHSH, CDR2 LQKENI. This CDR3 contains 16 residues. V lost 4 bases, J lost 5 bases, and 17 bases lay in between. The CDR3 DNA reads TGTGCCAGCTCACTACCGGTTCAGGGAAAAACCGGGGAGCTGTTTTTT. Its translation is CASSLPVQGKTGELFF.